This TCR beta chain was identified in a study of patients and donors after allogeneic stem cell transplantation. This clonotype showed up just a few times. TCRdb processed the RT-PCR reads anew with MiXCR; each CDR3 protein has one entry. This table holds hundreds of thousands of distinct CDR3 sequences, around 15% found once. The V gene end was trimmed by 0 bases and the J gene end by 8 bases; junction bases not matched to a gene: 7. This CDR3 comprises 15 residues. Looked up from germline, CDR1 is SQVTM and CDR2 is ANQGSEA. The chain combines TRBV29-1 with TRBJ2-1; 10 bases line up with TRBD1. The clonotype comes from a human donor who was either an allogeneic HSCT recipient or a stem cell or donor lymphocyte infusion donor (not recorded which). It is not recorded whose cells these are; they may come from a transplant donor. The sequencing sample was made of blood, either unsorted or a sorted T cell fraction (not recorded which). The CDR3 DNA reads as TGCAGCGTTGAAGATCTGACAGGGGGCAACTATGAGCAGTTCTTC. Translating gives CSVEDLTGGNYEQFF.